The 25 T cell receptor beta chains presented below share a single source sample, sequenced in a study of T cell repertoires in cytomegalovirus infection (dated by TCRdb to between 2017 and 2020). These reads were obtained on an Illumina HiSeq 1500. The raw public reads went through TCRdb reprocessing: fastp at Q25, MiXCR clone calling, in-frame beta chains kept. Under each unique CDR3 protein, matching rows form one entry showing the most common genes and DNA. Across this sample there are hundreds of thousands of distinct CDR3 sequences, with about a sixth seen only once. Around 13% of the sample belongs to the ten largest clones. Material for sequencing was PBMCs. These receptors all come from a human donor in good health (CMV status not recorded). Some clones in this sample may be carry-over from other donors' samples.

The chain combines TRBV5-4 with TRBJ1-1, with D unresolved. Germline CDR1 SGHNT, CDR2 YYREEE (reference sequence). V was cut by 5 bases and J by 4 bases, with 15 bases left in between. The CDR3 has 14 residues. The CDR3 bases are TGTGCCAGCAGTTCGATAAAGGGTAGCACTGAAGCTTTCTTT. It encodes CASSSIKGSTEAFF. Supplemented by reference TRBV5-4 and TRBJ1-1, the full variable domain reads ETGVTQSPTHLIKTRGQQVTLRCSSQSGHNTVSWYQQALGQGPQFIFQYYREEENGRGNFPPRFSGLQFPNYSSELNVNALELDDSALYLCASSSIKGSTEAFFGQGTRLTVV.

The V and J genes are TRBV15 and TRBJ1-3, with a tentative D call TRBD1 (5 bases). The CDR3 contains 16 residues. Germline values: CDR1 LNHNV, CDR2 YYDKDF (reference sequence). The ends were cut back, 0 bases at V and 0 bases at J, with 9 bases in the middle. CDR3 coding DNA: TGTGCCACCAGCAGAGATTTCGGGGGCTCTGGAAACACCATATATTTT. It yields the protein CATSRDFGGSGNTIYF.

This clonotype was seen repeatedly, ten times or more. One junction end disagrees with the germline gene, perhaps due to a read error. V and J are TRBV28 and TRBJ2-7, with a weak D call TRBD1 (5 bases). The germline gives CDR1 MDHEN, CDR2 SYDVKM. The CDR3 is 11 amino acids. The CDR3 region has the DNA TGTGCGAGCACACAGGCTTACGAGCAGTACTTC. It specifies CASTQAYEQYF.

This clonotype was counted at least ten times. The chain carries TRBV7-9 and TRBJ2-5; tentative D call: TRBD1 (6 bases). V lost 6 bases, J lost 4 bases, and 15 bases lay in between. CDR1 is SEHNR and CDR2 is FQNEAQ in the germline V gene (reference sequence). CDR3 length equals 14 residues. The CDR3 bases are TGTGCCAGCAGTCCGTTAGGGGGTCCAGAGACCCAGTACTTC. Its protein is CASSPLGGPETQYF.

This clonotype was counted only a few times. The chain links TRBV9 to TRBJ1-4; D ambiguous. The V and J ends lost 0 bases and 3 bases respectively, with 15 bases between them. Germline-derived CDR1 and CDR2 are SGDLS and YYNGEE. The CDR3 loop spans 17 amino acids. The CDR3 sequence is CASSVDGGGSANEKLFF. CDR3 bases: TGTGCCAGCAGCGTAGATGGCGGAGGGTCGGCTAATGAAAAACTGTTTTTT.

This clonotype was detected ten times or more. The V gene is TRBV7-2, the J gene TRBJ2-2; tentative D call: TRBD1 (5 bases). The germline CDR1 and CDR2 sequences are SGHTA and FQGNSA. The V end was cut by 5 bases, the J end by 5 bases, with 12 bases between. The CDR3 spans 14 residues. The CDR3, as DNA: TGTGCCAGCAGCCTATACAGGAGAACCGGGGAGCTGTTTTTT. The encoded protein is CASSLYRRTGELFF.

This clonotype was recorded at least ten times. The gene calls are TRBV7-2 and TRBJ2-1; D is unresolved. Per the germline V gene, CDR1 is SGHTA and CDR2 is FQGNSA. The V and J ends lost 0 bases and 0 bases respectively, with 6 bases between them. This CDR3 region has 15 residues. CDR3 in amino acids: CASSLAVSSYNEQFF. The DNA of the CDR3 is TGTGCCAGCAGCTTAGCAGTGTCCTCCTACAATGAGCAGTTCTTC.

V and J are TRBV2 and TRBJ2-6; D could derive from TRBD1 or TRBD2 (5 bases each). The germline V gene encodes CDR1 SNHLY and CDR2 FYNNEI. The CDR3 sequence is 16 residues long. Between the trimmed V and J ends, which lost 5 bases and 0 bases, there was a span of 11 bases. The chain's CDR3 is CASSRDGDSGANVLTF. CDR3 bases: TGTGCCAGCAGTCGGGACGGTGACTCTGGGGCCAACGTCCTGACTTTC.

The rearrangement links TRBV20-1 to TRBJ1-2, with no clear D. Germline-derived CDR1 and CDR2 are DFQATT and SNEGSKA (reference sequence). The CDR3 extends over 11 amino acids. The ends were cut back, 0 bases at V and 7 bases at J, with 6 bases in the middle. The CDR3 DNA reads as TGCAGTGCTAGAGATCGTGGTGGCTACACCTTC. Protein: CSARDRGGYTF.

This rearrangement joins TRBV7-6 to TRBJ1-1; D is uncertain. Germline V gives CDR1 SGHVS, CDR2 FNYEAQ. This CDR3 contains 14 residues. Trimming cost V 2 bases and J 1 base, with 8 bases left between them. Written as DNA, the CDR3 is TGTGCCAGCAGCTTAATATCCGAGAACACTGAAGCTTTCTTT. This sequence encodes CASSLISENTEAFF.

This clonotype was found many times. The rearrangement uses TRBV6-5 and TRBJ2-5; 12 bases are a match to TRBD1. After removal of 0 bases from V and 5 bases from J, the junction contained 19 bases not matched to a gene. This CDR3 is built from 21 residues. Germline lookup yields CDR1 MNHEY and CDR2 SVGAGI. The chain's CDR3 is CASSYSIGWGTGGEGVETQYF. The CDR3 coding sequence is TGTGCCAGCAGTTACTCGATCGGTTGGGGGACAGGGGGCGAAGGGGTGGAGACCCAGTACTTC.

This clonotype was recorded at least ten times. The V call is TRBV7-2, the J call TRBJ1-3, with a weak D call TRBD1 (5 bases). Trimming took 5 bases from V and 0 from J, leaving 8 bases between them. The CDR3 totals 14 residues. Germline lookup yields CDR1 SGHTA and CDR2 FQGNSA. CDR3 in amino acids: CASSATGSGNTIYF. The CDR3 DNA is TGTGCCAGCAGCGCAACAGGCTCTGGAAACACCATATATTTT.

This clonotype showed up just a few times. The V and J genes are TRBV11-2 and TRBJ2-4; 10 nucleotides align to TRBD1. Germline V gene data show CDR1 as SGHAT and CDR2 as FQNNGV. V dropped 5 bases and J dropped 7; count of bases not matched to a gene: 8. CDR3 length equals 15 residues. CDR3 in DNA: TGTGCCAGCAGCATAGCCGGGACAGGGGTGAACATTCAGTACTTC. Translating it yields CASSIAGTGVNIQYF.

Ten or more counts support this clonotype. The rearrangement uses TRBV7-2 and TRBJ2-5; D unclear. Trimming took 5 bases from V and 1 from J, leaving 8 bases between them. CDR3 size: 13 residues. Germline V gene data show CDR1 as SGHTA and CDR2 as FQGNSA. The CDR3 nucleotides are TGTGCCAGCAGCATTCACATCCAAGAGACCCAGTACTTC. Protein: CASSIHIQETQYF.

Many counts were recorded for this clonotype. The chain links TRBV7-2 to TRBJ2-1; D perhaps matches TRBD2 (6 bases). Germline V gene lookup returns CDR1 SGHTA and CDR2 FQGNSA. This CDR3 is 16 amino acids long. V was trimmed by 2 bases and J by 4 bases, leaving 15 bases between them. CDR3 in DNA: TGTGCCAGCAGCTTAACCGGCGGGGCGGTATACAATGAGCAGTTCTTC. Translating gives CASSLTGGAVYNEQFF.

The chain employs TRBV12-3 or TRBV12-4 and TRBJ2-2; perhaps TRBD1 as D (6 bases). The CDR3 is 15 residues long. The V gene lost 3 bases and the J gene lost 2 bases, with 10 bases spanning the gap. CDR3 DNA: TGTGCCAGCAGTTTCGGCAGGGGCAACACCGGGGAGCTGTTTTTT. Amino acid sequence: CASSFGRGNTGELFF.

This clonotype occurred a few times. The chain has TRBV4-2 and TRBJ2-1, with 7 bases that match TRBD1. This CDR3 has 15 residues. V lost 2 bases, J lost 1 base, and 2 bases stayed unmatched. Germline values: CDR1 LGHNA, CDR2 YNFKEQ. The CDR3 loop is CASSQTGESYNEQFF. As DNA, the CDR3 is TGTGCCAGCAGCCAAACAGGGGAGTCCTACAATGAGCAGTTCTTC.

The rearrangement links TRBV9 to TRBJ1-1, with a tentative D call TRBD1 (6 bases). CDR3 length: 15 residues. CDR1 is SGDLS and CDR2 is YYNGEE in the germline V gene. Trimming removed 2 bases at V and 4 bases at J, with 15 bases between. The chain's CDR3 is CASSVAGTIGTEAFF. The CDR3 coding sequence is TGTGCCAGCAGCGTGGCCGGGACAATCGGCACTGAAGCTTTCTTT. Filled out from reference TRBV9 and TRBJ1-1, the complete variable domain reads DSGVTQTPKHLITATGQRVTLRCSPRSGDLSVYWYQQSLDQGLQFLIQYYNGEERAKGNILERFSAQQFPDLHSELNLSSLELGDSALYFCASSVAGTIGTEAFFGQGTRLTVV.

CDR3 nucleotides: TGCAGTGCTAGAGGGAGGGGGGGCCCAGCCAAAAACATTCAGTACTTC. It specifies CSARGRGGPAKNIQYF. The rearrangement uses TRBV20-1 and TRBJ2-4, with D maybe TRBD2 (7 bases). The ends were cut back, 1 base at V and 0 bases at J, with 13 bases in the middle. Germline V gene sequence: CDR1 DFQATT, CDR2 SNEGSKA (reference sequence). The CDR3 extends over 16 amino acids.

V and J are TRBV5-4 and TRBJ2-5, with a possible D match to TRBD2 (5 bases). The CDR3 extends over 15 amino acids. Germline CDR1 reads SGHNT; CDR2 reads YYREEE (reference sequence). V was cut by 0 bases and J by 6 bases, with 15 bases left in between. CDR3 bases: TGTGCCAGCAGCTTGGCACTAGACCCCCAGCAGACCCAGTACTTC. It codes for CASSLALDPQQTQYF. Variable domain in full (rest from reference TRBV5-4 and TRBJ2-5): ETGVTQSPTHLIKTRGQQVTLRCSSQSGHNTVSWYQQALGQGPQFIFQYYREEENGRGNFPPRFSGLQFPNYSSELNVNALELDDSALYLCASSLALDPQQTQYFGPGTRLLVL.

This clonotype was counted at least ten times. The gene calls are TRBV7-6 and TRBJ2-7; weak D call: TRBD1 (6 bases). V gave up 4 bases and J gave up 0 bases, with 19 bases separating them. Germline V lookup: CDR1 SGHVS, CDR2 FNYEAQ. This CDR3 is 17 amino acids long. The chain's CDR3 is CASSSVPTGPFSYEQYF. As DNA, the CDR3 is TGTGCCAGCAGCTCAGTCCCGACAGGACCCTTCTCCTACGAGCAGTACTTC.

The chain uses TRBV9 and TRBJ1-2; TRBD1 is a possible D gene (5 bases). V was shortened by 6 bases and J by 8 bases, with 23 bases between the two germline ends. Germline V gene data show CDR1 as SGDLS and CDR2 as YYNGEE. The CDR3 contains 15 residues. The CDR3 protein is CASTEATGIQGGYTF. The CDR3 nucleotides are TGTGCCAGCACCGAAGCTACAGGAATACAAGGGGGCTACACCTTC.

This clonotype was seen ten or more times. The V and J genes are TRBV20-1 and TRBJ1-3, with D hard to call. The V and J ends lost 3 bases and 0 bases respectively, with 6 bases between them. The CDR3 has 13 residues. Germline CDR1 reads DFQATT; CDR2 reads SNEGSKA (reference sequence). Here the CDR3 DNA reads TGCAGTGCTAGCCAGAGCTCTGGAAACACCATATATTTT. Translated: CSASQSSGNTIYF.

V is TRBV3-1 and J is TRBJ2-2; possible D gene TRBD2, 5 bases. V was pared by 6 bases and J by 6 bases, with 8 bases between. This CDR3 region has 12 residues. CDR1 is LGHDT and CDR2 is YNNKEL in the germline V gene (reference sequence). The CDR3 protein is CASRLVAGELFF. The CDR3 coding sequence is TGTGCCAGCAGACTAGTTGCCGGGGAGCTGTTTTTT. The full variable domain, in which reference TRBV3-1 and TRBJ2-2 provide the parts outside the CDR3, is DTAVSQTPKYLVTQMGNDKSIKCEQNLGHDTMYWYKQDSKKFLKIMFSYNNKELIINETVPNRFSPKSPDKAHLNLHINSLELGDSAVYFCASRLVAGELFFGEGSRLTVL.

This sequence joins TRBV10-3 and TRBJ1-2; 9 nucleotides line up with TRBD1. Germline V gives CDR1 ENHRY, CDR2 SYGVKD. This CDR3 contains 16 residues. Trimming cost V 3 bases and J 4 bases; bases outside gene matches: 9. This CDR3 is CAISDLGTGPGYGYTF. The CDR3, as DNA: TGTGCCATCAGTGATTTAGGGACAGGGCCGGGCTATGGCTACACCTTC.